This TCR beta chain originates from a study of T cell responses to AZD1222 COVID-19 vaccine. The CDR3 has 17 residues. V gave up 5 bases and J gave up 7 bases; unmatched junction bases: 10. Per the germline V gene, CDR1 is LGHDT and CDR2 is YNNKEL (reference sequence). Data came from immunoSEQ multiplex PCR; TCRdb stores just in-frame clones and leaves some out. The table shows some 60,000 clones, with roughly 89% occurring only once. The sample was peripheral blood, taken 28 days after the second AZD1222 dose. The chain is built from TRBV3-1 (or the pseudogene TRBV3-2) and TRBJ2-2; 13 bases fit TRBD2. This receptor was taken from an adult who received the AZD1222 COVID-19 vaccine. The CDR3 DNA is TGTGCCAGCAGCTCCACTAGCGGGAGGGCCAGCGTCGGGGAGCTGTTTTTT. It codes for CASSSTSGRASVGELFF.